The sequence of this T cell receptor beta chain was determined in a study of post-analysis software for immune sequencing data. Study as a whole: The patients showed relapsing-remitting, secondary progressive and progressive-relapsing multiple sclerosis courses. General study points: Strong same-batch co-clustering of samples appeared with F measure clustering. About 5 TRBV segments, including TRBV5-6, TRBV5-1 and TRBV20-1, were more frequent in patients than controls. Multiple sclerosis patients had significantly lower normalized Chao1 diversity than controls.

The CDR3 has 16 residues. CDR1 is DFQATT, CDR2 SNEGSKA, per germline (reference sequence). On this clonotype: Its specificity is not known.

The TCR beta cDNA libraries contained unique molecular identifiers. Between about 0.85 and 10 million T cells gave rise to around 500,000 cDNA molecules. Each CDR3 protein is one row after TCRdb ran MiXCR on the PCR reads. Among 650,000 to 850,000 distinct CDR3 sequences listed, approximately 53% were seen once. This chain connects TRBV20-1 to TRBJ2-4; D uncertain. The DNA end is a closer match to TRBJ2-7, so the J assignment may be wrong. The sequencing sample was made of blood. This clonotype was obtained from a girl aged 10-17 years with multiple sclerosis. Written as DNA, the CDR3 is TGCAGTGCTCTAAAGACGGACCGAACCTCTAGCTACGAGCAGTACTTC. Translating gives CSALKTDRTSSYEQYF.